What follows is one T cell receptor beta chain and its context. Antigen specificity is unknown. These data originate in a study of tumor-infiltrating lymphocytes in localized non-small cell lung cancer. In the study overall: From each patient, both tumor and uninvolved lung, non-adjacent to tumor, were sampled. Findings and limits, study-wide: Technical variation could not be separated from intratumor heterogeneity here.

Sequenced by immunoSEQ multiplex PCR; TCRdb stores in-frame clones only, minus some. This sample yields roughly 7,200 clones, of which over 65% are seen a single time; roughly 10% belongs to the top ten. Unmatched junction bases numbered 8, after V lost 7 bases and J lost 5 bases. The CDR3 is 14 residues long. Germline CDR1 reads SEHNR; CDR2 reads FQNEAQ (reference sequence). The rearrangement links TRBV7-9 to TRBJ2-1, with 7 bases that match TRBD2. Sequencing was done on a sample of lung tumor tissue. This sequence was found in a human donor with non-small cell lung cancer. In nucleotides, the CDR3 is TGTGCCAGCACGATAGCGGGTGGGGACAATGAGCAGTTCTTC. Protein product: CASTIAGGDNEQFF.